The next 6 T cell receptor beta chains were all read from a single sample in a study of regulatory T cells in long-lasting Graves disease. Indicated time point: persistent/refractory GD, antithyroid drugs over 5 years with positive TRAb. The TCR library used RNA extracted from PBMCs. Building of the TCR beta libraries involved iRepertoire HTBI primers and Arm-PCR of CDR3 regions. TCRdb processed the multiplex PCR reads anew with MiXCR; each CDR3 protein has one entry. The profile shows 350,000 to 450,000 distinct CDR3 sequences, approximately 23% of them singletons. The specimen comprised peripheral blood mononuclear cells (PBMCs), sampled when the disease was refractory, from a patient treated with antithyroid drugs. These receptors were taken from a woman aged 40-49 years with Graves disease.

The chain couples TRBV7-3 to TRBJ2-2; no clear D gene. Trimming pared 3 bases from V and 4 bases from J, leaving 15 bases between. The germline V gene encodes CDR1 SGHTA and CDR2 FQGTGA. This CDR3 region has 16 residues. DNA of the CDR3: TGTGCCAGCAGCTTGGAACGCGGCAGCTCCACCGGGGAGCTGTTTTTT. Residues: CASSLERGSSTGELFF.

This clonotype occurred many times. CDR3 sequence reads: CASGRDSNQPQHF. Here the CDR3 DNA reads TGTGCCAGTGGCCGGGACTCCAATCAGCCCCAGCATTTT. The chain recombines TRBV2 with TRBJ1-5; possible D gene TRBD1, 5 bases. With 9 bases removed from V and 3 bases from J, the gap between germline ends came to 12 bases. CDR1 is SNHLY and CDR2 is FYNNEI in the germline V gene. This CDR3 spans 13 amino acids.

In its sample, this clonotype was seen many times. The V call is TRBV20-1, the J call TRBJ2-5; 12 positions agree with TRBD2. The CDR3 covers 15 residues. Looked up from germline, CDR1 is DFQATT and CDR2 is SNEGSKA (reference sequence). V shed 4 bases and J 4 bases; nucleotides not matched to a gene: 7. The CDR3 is CSATPSGRAGETQYF. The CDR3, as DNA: TGCAGTGCTACACCTAGCGGGAGGGCCGGAGAGACCCAGTACTTC.

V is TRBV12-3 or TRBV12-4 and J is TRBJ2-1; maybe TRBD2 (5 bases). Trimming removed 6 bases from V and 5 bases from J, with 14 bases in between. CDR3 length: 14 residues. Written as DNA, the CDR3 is TGTGCCAGCAGCCCTCATTGGGGAGACAATGAGCAGTTCTTC. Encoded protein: CASSPHWGDNEQFF.

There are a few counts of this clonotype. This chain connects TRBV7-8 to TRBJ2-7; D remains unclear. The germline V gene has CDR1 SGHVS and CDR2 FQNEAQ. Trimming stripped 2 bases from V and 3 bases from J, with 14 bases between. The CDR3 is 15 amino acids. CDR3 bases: TGTGCCAGCAGCTTAATTCGTACACCCCTCTACGAGCAGTACTTC. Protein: CASSLIRTPLYEQYF.

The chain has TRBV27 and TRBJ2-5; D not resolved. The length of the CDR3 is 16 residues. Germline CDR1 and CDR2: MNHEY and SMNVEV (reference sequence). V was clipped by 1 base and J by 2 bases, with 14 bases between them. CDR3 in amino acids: CASSLFSQLGQETQYF. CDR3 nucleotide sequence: TGTGCCAGCAGTTTATTCTCCCAGCTGGGTCAAGAGACCCAGTACTTC.